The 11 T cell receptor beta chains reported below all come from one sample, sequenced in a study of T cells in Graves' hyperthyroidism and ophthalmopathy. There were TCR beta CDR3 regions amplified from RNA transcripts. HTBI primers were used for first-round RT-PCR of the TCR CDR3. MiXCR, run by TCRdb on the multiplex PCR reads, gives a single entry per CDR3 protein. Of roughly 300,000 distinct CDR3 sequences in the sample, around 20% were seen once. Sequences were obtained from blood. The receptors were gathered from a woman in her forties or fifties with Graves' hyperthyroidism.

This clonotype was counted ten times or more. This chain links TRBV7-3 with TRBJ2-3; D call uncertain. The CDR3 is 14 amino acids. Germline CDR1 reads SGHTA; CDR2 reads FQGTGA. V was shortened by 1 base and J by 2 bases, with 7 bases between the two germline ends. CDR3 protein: CASSLSSDTDTQYF. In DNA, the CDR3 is TGTGCCAGCAGCTTAAGTTCGGACACAGATACGCAGTATTTT.

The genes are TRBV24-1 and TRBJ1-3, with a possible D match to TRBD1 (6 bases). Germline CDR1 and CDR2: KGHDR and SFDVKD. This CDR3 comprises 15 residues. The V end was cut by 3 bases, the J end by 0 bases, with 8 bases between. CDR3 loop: CATSDGTYSGNTIYF. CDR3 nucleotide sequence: TGTGCCACCAGTGATGGGACATACTCTGGAAACACCATATATTTT.

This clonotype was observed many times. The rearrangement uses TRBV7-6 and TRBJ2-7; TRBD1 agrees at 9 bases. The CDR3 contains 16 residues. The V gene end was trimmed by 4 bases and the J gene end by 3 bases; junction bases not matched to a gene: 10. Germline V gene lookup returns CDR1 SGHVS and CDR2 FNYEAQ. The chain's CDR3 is CASSSETGTGFYEQYF. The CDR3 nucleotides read TGTGCCAGCAGCTCTGAAACCGGGACAGGGTTCTACGAGCAGTACTTC.

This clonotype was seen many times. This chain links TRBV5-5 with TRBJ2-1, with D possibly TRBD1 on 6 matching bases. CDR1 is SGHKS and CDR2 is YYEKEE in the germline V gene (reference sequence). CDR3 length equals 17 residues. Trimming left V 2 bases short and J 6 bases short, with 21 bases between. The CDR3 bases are TGTGCCAGCAGCTTAGGAACCCCCGGGACAAAAGGCAATGAGCAGTTCTTC. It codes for CASSLGTPGTKGNEQFF.

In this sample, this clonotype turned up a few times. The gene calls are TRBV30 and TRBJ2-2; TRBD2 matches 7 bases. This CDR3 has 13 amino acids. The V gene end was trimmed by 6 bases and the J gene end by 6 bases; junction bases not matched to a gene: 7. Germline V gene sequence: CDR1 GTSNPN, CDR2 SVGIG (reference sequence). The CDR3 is CACYSGGSGELFF. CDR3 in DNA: TGTGCCTGTTATTCGGGAGGTTCCGGGGAGCTGTTTTTT.

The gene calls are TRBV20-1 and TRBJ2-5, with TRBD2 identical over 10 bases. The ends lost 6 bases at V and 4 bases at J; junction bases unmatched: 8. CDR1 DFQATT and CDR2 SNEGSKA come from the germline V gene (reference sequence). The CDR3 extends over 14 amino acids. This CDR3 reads CSAQILAGLETQYF. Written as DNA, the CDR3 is TGCAGTGCCCAGATACTAGCGGGGTTAGAGACCCAGTACTTC.

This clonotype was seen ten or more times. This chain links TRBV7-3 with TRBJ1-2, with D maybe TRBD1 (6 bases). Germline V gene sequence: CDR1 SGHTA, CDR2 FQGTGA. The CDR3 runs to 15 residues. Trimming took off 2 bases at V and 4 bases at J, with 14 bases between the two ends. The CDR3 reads CASSLGPGGSYGYTF. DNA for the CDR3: TGTGCCAGCAGCTTAGGCCCGGGGGGCTCCTATGGCTACACCTTC.

The CDR3 sequence is CASSNRVLGEKLFF. CDR3 nucleotides: TGTGCCAGCAGCAACCGGGTCCTGGGCGAAAAACTGTTTTTT. The chain employs TRBV7-2 and TRBJ1-4, with D unresolved. The CDR3 consists of 14 residues. The V gene lost 5 bases and the J gene lost 8 bases, with 15 bases spanning the gap. CDR1 is SGHTA and CDR2 is FQGNSA in the germline V gene. Variable domain in full (rest from reference TRBV7-2 and TRBJ1-4): GAGVSQSPSNKVTEKGKDVELRCDPISGHTALYWYRQSLGQGLEFLIYFQGNSAPDKSGLPSDRFSAERTGGSVSTLTIQRTQQEDSAVYLCASSNRVLGEKLFFGSGTQLSVL.

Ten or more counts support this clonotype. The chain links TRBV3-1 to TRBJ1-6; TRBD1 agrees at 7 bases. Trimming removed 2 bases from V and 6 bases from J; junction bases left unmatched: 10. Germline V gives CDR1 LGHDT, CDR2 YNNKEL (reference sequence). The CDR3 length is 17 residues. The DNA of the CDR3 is TGTGCCAGCAGCCAAAGAACTGGGACAGCCCTTAATTCACCCCTCCACTTT. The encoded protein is CASSQRTGTALNSPLHF.

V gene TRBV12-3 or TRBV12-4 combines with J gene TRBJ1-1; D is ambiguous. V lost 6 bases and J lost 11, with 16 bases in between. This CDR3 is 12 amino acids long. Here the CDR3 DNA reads TGTGCCAGCAGGGAGGCCCCTGGAGCCGCTTTCTTT. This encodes CASREAPGAAFF.

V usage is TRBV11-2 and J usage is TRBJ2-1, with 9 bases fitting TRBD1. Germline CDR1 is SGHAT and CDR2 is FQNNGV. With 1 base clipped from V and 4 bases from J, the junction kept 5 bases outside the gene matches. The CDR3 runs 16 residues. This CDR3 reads CASSLGTGGQYNEQFF. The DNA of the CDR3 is TGTGCCAGCAGCTTAGGAACAGGGGGCCAGTACAATGAGCAGTTCTTC.